The subject of this entry is one T cell receptor (beta chain). This entry belongs to a study of blood T cell repertoires in COVID-19. Study as a whole: Whether acute or convalescent, the COVID-19 samples came from the United States, Italy and Spain. T cells, B-cell-depleted T cells, or PBMCs provided the cDNA or gDNA that served as material.

Authors' methods: Amplifying reference gene primers gave estimates of nucleated cell counts. Measured with immunoSEQ multiplex PCR; TCRdb has only the in-frame clones, and not every one. The V and J calls and the clone size are those of that table, but D and trimming were determined from the DNA. The table lists under 300,000 clones, over 75% of them singletons. Germline V gene sequence: CDR1 SGHRS, CDR2 YFSETQ. The V gene lost 5 bases and the J gene lost 3 bases, with 5 bases spanning the gap. This CDR3 spans 11 amino acids. The receptor comes from a man aged 25-45 years who had recovered from COVID-19. The sample comprised peripheral blood. This chain joins TRBV5-1 and TRBJ2-5; D is undetermined. CDR3 in amino acids: CASRIEETQYF. In DNA form, the CDR3 reads TGCGCCAGCAGAATAGAAGAGACCCAGTACTTC.